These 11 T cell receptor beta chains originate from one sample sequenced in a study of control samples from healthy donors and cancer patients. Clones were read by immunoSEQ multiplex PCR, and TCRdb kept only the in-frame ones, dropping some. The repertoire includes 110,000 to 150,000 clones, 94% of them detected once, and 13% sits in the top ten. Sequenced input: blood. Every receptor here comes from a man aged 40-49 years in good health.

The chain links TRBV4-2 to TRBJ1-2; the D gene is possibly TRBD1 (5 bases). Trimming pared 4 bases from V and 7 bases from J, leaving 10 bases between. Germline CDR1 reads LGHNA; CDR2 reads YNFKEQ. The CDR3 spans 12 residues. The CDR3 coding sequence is TGTGCCAGCAGCCCTGGGACGGGTGGCTACACCTTC. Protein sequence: CASSPGTGGYTF.

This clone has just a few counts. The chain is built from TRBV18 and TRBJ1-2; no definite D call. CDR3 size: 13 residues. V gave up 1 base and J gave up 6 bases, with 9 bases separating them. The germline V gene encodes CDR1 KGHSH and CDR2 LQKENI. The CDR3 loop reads CASSPRPADGYTF. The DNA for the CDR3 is TGTGCCAGCTCACCACGCCCGGCGGATGGCTACACCTTC.

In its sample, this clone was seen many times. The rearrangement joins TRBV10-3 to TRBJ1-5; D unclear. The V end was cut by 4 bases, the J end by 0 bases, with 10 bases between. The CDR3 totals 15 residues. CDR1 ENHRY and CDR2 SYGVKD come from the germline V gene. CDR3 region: CAISGEWHSNQPQHF. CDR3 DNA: TGTGCCATCAGTGGGGAGTGGCATAGCAATCAGCCCCAGCATTTT.

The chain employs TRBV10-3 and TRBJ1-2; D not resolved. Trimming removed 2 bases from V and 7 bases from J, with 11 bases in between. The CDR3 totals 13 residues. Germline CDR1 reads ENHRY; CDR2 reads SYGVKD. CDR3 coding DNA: TGTGCCATCAGTGAGGGGTCGGGGTTTGGCTACACCTTC. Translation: CAISEGSGFGYTF.

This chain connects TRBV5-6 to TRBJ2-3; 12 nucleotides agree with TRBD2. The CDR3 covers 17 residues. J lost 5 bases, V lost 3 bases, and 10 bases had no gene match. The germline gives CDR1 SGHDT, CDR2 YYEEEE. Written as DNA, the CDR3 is TGTGCCAGCAGCTGGGAAGGACTAGCGGGGAGGGGAGATACGCAGTATTTT. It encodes CASSWEGLAGRGDTQYF.

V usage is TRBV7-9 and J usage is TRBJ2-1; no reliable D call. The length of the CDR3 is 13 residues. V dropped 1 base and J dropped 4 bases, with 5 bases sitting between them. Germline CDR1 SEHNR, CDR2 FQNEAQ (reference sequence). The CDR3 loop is CASSLEAYNEQFF. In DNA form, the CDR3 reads TGTGCCAGCAGCTTAGAAGCTTACAATGAGCAGTTCTTC.

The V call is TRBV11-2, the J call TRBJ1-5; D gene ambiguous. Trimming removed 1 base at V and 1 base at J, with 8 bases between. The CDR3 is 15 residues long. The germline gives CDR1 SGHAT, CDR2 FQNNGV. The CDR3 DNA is TGTGCCAGCAGCTTAGGGGTGAAGAGCAATCAGCCCCAGCATTTT. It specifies CASSLGVKSNQPQHF.

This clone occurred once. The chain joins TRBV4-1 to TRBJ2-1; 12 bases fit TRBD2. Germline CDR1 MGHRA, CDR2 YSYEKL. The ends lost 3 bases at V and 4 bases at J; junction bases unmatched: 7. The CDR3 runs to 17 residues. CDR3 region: CASSQLLAGGQYNEQFF. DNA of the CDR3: TGCGCCAGCAGCCAGCTCCTAGCGGGAGGGCAATACAATGAGCAGTTCTTC.

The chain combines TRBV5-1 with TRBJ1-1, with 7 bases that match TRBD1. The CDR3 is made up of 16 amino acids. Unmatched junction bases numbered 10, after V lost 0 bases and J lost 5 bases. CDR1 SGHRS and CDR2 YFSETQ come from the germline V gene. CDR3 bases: TGCGCCAGCAGCTTGGGATCAGGGGGTTTGTGGACTGAAGCTTTCTTT. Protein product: CASSLGSGGLWTEAFF. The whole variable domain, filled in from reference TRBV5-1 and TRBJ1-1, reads KAGVTQTPRYLIKTRGQQVTLSCSPISGHRSVSWYQQTPGQGLQFLFEYFSETQRNKGNFPGRFSGRQFSNSRSEMNVSTLELGDSALYLCASSLGSGGLWTEAFFGQGTRLTVV.

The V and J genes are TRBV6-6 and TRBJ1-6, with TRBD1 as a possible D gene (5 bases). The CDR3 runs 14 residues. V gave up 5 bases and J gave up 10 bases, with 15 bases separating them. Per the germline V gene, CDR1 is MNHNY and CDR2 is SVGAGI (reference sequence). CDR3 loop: CASSSFAWGSPLHF. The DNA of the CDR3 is TGTGCCAGCAGTAGCTTTGCCTGGGGCTCACCCCTCCACTTT.

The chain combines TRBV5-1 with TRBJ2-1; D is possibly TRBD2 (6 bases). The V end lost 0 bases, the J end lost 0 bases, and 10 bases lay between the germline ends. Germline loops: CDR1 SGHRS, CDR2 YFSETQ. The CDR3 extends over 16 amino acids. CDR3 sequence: CASSLGGGSSYNEQFF. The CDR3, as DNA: TGCGCCAGCAGCTTGGGTGGAGGGAGCTCCTACAATGAGCAGTTCTTC.